This entry features one T cell receptor (beta chain) sequence. The CDR3 length is 18 residues. Germline V gives CDR1 KGHDR, CDR2 SFDVKD. Trimming removed 0 bases at V and 0 bases at J, with 11 bases between. Profiled with immunoSEQ multiplex PCR; TCRdb holds only in-frame clones, not every one. The repertoire holds approximately 93,000 clones, with less than 85% as singletons. These data originate in a study of blood T cell repertoires in COVID-19. Across the whole study: Specimens from acute and convalescent COVID-19 originated in the United States, Italy and Spain. Sources were T cells, B-cell-depleted T cells, or PBMCs; the material itself was cDNA or gDNA.

Seattle-derived patients entered the study during active infection and were followed longitudinally. The J gene is TRBJ2-6, the V gene TRBV24-1; D possibly corresponds to TRBD1 (6 bases). The sequenced sample consisted of peripheral blood. This TCR came from a man aged 65 to 85 with COVID-19, enrolled during active disease. The CDR3 protein is CATSDLGGHSSGANVLTF. CDR3 DNA: TGTGCCACCAGTGATTTGGGGGGACATTCCTCTGGGGCCAACGTCCTGACTTTC.